The sequence of this T cell receptor (beta chain) was determined in a study of cytomegalovirus exposure and HLA in healthy donors. Study-wide results and caveats: Other equally common chains were less clonally expanded than HLA-associated TCR beta chains, a later analysis showed. In a later analysis, at a false discovery rate of 0.05, some 15,000 TCR beta sequences were associated with HLA alleles.

Primers included in the PCR were 60 Vbeta and 13 Jbeta primers. Some clones are missing from TCRdb's copy, which holds only in-frame ones; the method was immunoSEQ multiplex PCR. The table records approximately 90,000 clones, approximately 77% of them present only once. On this clone: Antigen: not known.

This CDR3 has 16 residues. Germline-derived CDR1 and CDR2 are SGDLS and YYNGEE. V gave up 1 base and J gave up 7 bases; unmatched junction bases: 10. The chain employs TRBV9 and TRBJ2-2; 7 nucleotides align to TRBD2. Sequencing was done on a sample of PBMCs. This receptor was taken from a woman aged 40 to 49 in good health and CMV-seronegative. CDR3 nucleotide sequence: TGTGCCAGCAGCGTATCCGGGACTATGGGTGTCGGGGAGCTGTTTTTT. This encodes CASSVSGTMGVGELFF.